The rows below give T cell receptor beta chains drawn from one sample of a study of blood T cell repertoires in COVID-19. TCRdb's copy holds only in-frame clones and misses some; the assay was immunoSEQ multiplex PCR. The repertoire has about 170,000 clones, approximately 85% of them found once; the top ten carry 2.5% to 3%. Sequenced: peripheral blood. All receptors come from a woman of 80 years or more with COVID-19, enrolled during active disease. CDR3s include the opening cysteine and the closing phenylalanine or tryptophan. The D gene is left open where the match is weak. The listing skips clone size in some rows; elsewhere it reads once, few, many or a size class.

cdr3_nt,cdr3_aa,clone_size,d_call,v_call,j_call
TGTGCCAGCTCACCAGAGGATACGCAGTATTTT,CASSPEDTQYF,NA,NA,TRBV18,TRBJ2-3
TGTGCCAGCAGCTTTGACCAGGGGAACTATGGCTACACCTTC,CASSFDQGNYGYTF,few,NA,TRBV7-9,TRBJ1-2
TGTGCCAGCAGCCAACGAGGTGGACAGGGGGCAGAGACCCAGTACTTC,CASSQRGGQGAETQYF,NA,TRBD1,TRBV3-1/TRBV3-2,TRBJ2-5
TGTGCCAGCAGCTCAGCCCGGACAGGGGGCGCAATCTACGAGCAGTACTTC,CASSSARTGGAIYEQYF,NA,TRBD1,TRBV7-9,TRBJ2-7
TGTGCCAGCAGGTGGGGGCAGGAAGGTACGCAGTATTTT,CASRWGQEGTQYF,NA,NA,TRBV5-4,TRBJ2-3
TGCGCCAGCAGACGGGCAGGGGGCAATGTTTACGAGCAGTACTTC,CASRRAGGNVYEQYF,NA,TRBD1,TRBV4-1,TRBJ2-7
TGTGCCAGCACCCCGATCCGGGTCGGGGGCTATGGCTACACCTTC,CASTPIRVGGYGYTF,NA,NA,TRBV5-6,TRBJ1-2
TGTGCCAGCAGTCCCCGACAGGGACCGTCCAATGAGCAGTTCTTC,CASSPRQGPSNEQFF,NA,TRBD1,TRBV27,TRBJ2-1
TGCAGCGTCGATCAGGGGACAGATACGCAGTATTTT,CSVDQGTDTQYF,NA,NA,TRBV29-1,TRBJ2-3
TGTGCCTGGAGCCTAGGGACTAGCGGGGGTACGCAGTATTTT,CAWSLGTSGGTQYF,NA,TRBD2,TRBV30,TRBJ2-3
TGTGCCAGCAGTTTAGGAACTCTTCCTGAAGCTTTCTTT,CASSLGTLPEAFF,NA,NA,TRBV12-3/TRBV12-4,TRBJ1-1
TGTGCCAGCAGTTTAGGGGGACAGGGAGGGCTAGGTGAGCAGTACTTC,CASSLGGQGGLGEQYF,NA,TRBD1,TRBV28,TRBJ2-7
TGTGCCTGGAGTGTACCGGGGAGGCCCCAGCATTTT,CAWSVPGRPQHF,NA,NA,TRBV30,TRBJ1-5
TGTGCCAGTAGCTTCTCTGGGGCCAACGTCCTGACTTTC,CASSFSGANVLTF,NA,NA,TRBV19,TRBJ2-6
TGCGCCAGCAGCAAGGGACGGACCCCGGGAGGGGTACACAGGGCGGGAAACACTGAAGCTTTCTTT,CASSKGRTPGGVHRAGNTEAFF,NA,NA,TRBV5-1,TRBJ1-1
TGTGCCGGCAAAGGGGTGGGCTTCCAAGAGACCCAGTACTTC,CAGKGVGFQETQYF,NA,NA,TRBV19,TRBJ2-5